This TCR beta chain was observed in a study of immune heterogeneity within non-small cell lung tumors. Turning to the study itself: There were a handful of squamous cell carcinomas, more than eight non-squamous carcinomas and 1 tumor not otherwise specified.

CDR3 length: 14 amino acids. Germline lookup yields CDR1 SGHDT and CDR2 YYEEEE. Trimming took off 0 bases at V and 5 bases at J, with 12 bases between the two ends. Whole-study results and caveats: Within a patient, dominant CDR3 beta clonotypes were shared across sites, though different locations had unique frequent clones. Local tumor mutational burden, with an R of around 0.35, correlated moderately but significantly with local T-cell clonality.

CDR3 of TCR beta was amplified by multiplex PCR that used 32 V and 13 J primers. Using its own MiXCR run on the multiplex PCR reads, TCRdb lists one record per CDR3 protein. The sample lists 9,400 or so distinct CDR3 sequences, more than 25% seen once, with about 10% in the top ten. Concerning this clonotype: Its antigen remains unknown.

Genomic DNA extracted from bulk tumor tissue served as template. A total of about 550 ng was used per sample. Multiple widely separated biopsies were taken from each primary tumor at surgery. Curative surgery was performed on patients who had untreated, newly diagnosed non-small cell lung cancer. Surgery with curative intent was being performed on the donors, who were newly diagnosed non-small cell lung cancer patients. The sequencing input was lung tumor tissue. The chain employs TRBV5-6 and TRBJ2-7; maybe TRBD2 (6 bases). The receptor's source is a man between 60 and 70 years old with non-small cell lung cancer. The CDR3 region is CASSLDGRNHEQYF. The CDR3 DNA sequence: TGTGCCAGCAGCTTGGACGGGAGAAACCACGAGCAGTACTTC.